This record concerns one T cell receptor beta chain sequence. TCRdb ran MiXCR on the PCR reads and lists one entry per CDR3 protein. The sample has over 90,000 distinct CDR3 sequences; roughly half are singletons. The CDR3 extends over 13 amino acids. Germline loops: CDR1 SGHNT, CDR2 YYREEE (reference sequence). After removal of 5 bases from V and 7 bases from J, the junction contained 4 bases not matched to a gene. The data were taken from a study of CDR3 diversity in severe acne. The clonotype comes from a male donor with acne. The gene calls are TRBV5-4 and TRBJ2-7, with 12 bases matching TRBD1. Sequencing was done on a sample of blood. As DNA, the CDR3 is TGTGCCAGCAGGGGGACAGGGGGCTATGAGCAGTACTTC. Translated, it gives CASRGTGGYEQYF.